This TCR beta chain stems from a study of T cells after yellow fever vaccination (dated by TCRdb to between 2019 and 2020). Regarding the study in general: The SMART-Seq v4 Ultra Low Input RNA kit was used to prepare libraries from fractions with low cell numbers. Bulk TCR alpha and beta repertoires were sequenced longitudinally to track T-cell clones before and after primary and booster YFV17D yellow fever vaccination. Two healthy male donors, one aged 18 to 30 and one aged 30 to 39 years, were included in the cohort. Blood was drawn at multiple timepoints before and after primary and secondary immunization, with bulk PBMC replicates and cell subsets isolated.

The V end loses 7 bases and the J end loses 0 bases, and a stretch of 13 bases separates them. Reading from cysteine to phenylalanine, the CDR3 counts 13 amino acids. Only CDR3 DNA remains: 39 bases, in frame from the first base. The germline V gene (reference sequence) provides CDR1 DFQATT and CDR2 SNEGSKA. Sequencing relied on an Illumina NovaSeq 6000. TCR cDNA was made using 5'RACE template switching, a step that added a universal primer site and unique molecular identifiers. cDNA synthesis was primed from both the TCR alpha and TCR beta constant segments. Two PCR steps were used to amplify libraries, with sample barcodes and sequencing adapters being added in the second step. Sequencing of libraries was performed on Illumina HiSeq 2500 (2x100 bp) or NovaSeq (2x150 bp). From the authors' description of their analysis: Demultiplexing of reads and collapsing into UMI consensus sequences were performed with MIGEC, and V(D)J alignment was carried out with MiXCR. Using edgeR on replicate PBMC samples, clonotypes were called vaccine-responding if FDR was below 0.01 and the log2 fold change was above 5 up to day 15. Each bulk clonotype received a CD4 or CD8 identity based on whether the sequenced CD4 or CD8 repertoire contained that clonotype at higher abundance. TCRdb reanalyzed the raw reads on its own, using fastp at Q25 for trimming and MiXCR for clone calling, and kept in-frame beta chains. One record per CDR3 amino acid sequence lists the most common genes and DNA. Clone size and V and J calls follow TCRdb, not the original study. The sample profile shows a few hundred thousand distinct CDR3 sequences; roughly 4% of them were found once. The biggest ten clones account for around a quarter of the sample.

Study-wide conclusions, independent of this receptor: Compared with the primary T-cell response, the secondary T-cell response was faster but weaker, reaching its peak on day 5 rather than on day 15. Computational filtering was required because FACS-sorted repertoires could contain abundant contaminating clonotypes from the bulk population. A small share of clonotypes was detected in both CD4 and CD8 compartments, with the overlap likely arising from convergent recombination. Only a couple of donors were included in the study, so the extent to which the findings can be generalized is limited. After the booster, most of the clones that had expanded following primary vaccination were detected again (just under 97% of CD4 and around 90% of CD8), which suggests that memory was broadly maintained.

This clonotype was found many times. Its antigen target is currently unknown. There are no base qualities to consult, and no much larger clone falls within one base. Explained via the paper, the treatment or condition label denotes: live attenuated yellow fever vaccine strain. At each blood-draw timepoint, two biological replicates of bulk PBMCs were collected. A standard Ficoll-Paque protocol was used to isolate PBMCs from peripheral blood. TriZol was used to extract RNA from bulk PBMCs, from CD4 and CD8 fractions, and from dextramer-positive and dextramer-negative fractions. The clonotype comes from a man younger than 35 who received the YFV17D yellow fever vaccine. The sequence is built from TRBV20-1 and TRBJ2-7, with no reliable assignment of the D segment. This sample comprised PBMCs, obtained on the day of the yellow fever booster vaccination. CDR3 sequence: CSVQSRSSYEQYF. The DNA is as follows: TGCAGTGTTCAAAGCAGGAGCTCCTACGAGCAGTACTTC.